Detailed here is one TCR beta chain. Its specificity is not known. The germline V and J ends were trimmed by 10 bases and 2 bases, with 12 bases remaining between them. The CDR3 contains 13 residues. Germline V CDR1 and CDR2: WNHNN, SYGVQD (reference sequence). This sample was included in a study of T cell responses to AZD1222 COVID-19 vaccine. Overall study results and limits: CD4 TCRs covered the whole spike, strongest at regions 160-218 and 743-854. Researchers took repertoire samples only after the peak T cell response had come. Spike-specific TCR breadth and depth rose after two AZD1222 doses. Unmutated variant regions reportedly attract nearly half of all spike-specific TCRs.

TCRdb's copy holds only in-frame clones and misses some; the assay was immunoSEQ multiplex PCR. Of about 150,000 clones listed, under 95% are singletons. V usage is TRBV10-1 and J usage is TRBJ1-5, with TRBD1 as a possible D gene (5 bases). The origin of this receptor is an adult who received the AZD1222 COVID-19 vaccine. This specimen was peripheral blood, taken 28 days after the second AZD1222 dose. For the CDR3, the DNA is TGCGCCACGGGGGAGTCTGGCAATCAGCCCCAGCATTTT. Translating it yields CATGESGNQPQHF.